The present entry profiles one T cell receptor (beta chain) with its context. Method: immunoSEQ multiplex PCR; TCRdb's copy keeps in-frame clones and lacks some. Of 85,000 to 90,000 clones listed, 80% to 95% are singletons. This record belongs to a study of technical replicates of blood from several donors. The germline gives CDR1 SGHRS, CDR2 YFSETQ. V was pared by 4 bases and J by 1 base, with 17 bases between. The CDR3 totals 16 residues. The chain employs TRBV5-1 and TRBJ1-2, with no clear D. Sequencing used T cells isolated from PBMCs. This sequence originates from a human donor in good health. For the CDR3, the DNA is TGCGCCAGCAGCCCCGGGTCGCCTGAGCTTAACTATGGCTACACCTTC. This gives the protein CASSPGSPELNYGYTF.